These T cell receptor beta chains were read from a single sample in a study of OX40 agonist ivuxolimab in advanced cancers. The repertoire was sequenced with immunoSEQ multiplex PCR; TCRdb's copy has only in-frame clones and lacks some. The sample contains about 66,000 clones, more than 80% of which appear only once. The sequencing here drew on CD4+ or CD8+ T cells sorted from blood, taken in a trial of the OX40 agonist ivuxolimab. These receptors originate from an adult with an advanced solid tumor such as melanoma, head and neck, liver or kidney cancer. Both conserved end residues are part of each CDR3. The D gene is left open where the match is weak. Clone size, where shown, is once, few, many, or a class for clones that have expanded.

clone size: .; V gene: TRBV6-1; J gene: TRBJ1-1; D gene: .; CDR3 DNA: TGTGCCAGCAGTCGTCACAGAAAGGGGGACACTGAAGCTTTCTTT; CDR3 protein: CASSRHRKGDTEAFF
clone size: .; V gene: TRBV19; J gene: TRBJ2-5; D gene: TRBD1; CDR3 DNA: TGTGCCAGTAGTGGACAGGGGGCAGAGACCCAGTACTTC; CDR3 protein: CASSGQGAETQYF
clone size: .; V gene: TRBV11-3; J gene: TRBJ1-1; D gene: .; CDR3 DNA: TGTGCCAGCAGCTTAGATCCCTCGGCTGAAGCTTTCTTT; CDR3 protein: CASSLDPSAEAFF
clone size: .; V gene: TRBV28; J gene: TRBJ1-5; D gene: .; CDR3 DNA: TGTGCCAGCATTGGGGGGGCCCCCCCGGGTCAGCCCCAGCATTTT; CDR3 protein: CASIGGAPPGQPQHF
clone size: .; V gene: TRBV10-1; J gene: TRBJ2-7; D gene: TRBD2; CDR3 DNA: TGCGCCACGGGACTAGCGTTCCCCGAGCAGTACTTC; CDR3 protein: CATGLAFPEQYF
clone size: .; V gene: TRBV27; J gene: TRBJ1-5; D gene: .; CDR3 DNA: TGTGCCAGCAGTTATGGGATTCGTCAGCCCCAGCATTTT; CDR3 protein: CASSYGIRQPQHF
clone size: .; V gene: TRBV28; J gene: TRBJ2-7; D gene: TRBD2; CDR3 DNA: TGTGCCAGCAGTTTAATTGGAGTGGCGGGGGACCGAAGATACGAGCAGTACTTC; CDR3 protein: CASSLIGVAGDRRYEQYF
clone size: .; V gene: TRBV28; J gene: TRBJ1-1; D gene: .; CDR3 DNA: TGTGCCAGCAGCGTCCCCCGGAGGGGGACTGAAGCTTTCTTT; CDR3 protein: CASSVPRRGTEAFF
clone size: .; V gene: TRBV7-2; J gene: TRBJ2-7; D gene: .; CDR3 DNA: TGTGCCAGCAGCGCCAGCTGGACCTACGAGCAGTACTTC; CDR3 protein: CASSASWTYEQYF
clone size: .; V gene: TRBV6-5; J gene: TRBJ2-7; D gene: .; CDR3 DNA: TGTGCCAGCAGTTATTTAACAGGGCTCGAGCAGTACTTC; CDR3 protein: CASSYLTGLEQYF
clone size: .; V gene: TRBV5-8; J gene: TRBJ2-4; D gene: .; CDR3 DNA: TGTGCCAGCAGCGGGTTGAAGAAAAACATTCAGTACTTC; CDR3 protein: CASSGLKKNIQYF
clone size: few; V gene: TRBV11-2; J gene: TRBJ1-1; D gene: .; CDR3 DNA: TGTGCCAGCAGCTTAGGTAGGGGGAACACTGAAGCTTTCTTT; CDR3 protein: CASSLGRGNTEAFF
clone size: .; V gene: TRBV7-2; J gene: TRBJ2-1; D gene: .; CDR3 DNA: TGTGCCAGCAGCTTAGAATCAGTCTCCTACAATGAGCAGTTCTTC; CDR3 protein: CASSLESVSYNEQFF
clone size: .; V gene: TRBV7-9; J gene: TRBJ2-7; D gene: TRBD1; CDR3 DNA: TGTGCCAGCAGCTTATCGACAGGGGTCACCTACGAGCAGTACTTC; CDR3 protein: CASSLSTGVTYEQYF
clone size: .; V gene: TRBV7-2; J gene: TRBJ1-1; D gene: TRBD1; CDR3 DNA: TGTGCCAGCAGCTTAGGCTTCAGGGGGGCTGAAGCTTTCTTT; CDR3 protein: CASSLGFRGAEAFF
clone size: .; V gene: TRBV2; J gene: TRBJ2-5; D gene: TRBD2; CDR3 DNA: TGTGCCCTACTCGGGGGGGCCGTCCAAGAGACCCAGTACTTC; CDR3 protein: CALLGGAVQETQYF
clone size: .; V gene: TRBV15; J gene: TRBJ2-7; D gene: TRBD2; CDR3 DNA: TGTGCCACCAGCAGCTACCAAGCGGGGGGTTCCGGCGAGCAGTACTTC; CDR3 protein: CATSSYQAGGSGEQYF
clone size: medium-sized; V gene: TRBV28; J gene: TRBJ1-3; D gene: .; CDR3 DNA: TGTGCCAGCAGCCAGAGGCAGGGCCGTCTAACGAGAAACACCATATATTTT; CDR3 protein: CASSQRQGRLTRNTIYF
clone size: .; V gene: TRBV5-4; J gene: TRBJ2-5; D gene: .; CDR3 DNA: TGTGCCAGCAGCTTGGATAACAGGGACCAAGAGACCCAGTACTTC; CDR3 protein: CASSLDNRDQETQYF
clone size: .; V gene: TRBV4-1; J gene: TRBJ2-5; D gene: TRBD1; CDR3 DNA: TGCGCCAGCAGCCAAGATCGGACAGGGGGAATAGAGACCCAGTACTTC; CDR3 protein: CASSQDRTGGIETQYF
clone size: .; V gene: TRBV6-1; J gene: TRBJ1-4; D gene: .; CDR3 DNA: TGTGCCAGCAGTGAAAGAGAGGGAAATGAAAAACTGTTTTTT; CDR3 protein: CASSEREGNEKLFF
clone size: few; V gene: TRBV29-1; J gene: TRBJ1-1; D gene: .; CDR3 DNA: TGCAGCGTGGTGGGGGGTGAAGCTTTCTTT; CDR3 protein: CSVVGGEAFF
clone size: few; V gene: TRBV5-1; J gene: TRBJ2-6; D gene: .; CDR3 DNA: TGCGCCAGCAGCTTGTGGGCCTTCTCTGGGGCCAACGTCCTGACTTTC; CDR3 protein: CASSLWAFSGANVLTF
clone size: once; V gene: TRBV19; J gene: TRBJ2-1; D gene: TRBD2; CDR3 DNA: TGTGCCAGTAGTATGATGGGACTAGCGGGGGGAACCTACAATGAGCAGTTCTTC; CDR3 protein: CASSMMGLAGGTYNEQFF
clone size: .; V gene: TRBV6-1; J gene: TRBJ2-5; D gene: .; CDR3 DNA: TGTGCCAGCAGTGAAAGAGAGGGCAGGGCCCGAGAGACCCAGTACTTC; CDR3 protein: CASSEREGRARETQYF
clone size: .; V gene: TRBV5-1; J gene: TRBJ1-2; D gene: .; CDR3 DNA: TGCGCCAGCAGCTTGGAGCTAGGGTCAGGCTACACCTTC; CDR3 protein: CASSLELGSGYTF
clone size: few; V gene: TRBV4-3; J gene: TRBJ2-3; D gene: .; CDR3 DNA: TGCGCCAGCAGCCCTCGTACGGCAGATACGCAGTATTTT; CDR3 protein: CASSPRTADTQYF
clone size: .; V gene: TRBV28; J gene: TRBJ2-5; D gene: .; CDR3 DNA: TGTGCCAGCAGTCTGGCCAGGGGTCAAGAGACCCAGTACTTC; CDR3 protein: CASSLARGQETQYF
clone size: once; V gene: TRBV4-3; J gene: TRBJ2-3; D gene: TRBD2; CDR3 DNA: TGCGCCAGCAGCTCTAGCGGGGGGTCAGATACGCAGTATTTT; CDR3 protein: CASSSSGGSDTQYF
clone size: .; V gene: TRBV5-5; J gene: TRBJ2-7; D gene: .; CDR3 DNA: TGTGCCAGCAGCCTTGGGCAGGGCGTGAGCGAGCAGTACTTC; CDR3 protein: CASSLGQGVSEQYF
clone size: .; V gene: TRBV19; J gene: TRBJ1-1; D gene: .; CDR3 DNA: TGTGCCAGTAGTTTGACCGGAGCGCCCACTGAAGCTTTCTTT; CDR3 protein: CASSLTGAPTEAFF
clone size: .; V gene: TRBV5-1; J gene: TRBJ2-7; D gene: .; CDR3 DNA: TGCGCCAGCAGCCTCCCCGGGCAGGACTCCTACGAGCAGTACTTC; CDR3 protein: CASSLPGQDSYEQYF
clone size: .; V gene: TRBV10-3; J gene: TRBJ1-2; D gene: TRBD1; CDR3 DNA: TGTGCCATCAGTGAGTCGGGACAGTCTGGTGACACCTTC; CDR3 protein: CAISESGQSGDTF
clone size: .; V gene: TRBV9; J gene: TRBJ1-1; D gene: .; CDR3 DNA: TGTGCCAGCAGCATTGACGGGGGGAACACTGAAGCTTTCTTT; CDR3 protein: CASSIDGGNTEAFF
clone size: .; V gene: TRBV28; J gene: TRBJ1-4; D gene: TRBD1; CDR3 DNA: TGTGCCAGCAGTCCTCTCGGGACAGGAGATGAAAAACTGTTTTTT; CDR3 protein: CASSPLGTGDEKLFF
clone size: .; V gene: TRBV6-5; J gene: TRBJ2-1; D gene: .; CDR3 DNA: TGTGCCAGCAGGAGAGGAGACTGGAATGAGCAGTTCTTC; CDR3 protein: CASRRGDWNEQFF
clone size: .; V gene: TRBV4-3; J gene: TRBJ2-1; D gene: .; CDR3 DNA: TGCGCCAGCAGCCAAACCGCTGGACCTTACAATGAGCAGTTCTTC; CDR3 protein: CASSQTAGPYNEQFF
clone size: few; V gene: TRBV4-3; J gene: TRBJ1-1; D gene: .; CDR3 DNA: TGCGCCAGCAGCCAGGAAGCGCTAGGCACTGAAGCTTTCTTT; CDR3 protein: CASSQEALGTEAFF
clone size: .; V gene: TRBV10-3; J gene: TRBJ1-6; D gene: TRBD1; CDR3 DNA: TGTGCCGCACAACAGGGGGAGCATTCACCCCTCCACTTT; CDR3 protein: CAAQQGEHSPLHF
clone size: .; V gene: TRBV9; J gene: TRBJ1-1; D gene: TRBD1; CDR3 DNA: TGTGCCAGCAGCTCCAACAGGGGGCTGACTGAAGCTTTCTTT; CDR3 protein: CASSSNRGLTEAFF
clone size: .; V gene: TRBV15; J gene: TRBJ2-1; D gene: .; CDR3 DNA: TGTGCCACTAGCAGAGAGAATAGTCCTTACAATGAGCAGTTCTTC; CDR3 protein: CATSRENSPYNEQFF
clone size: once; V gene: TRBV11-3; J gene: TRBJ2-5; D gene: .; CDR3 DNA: TGTGCCAGCAGCTTAGGGGGTGGGGACGAGACCCAGTACTTC; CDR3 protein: CASSLGGGDETQYF
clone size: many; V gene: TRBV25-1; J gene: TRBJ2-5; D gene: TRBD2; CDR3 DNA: TGTGCCAGCAGTGCCCCGAGGAGGATTAGCGGGGAAGAGACCCAGTACTTC; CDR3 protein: CASSAPRRISGEETQYF
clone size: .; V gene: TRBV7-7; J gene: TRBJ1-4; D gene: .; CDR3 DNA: TGTGCTAGCAGCCCAGGGAGGAATGAAAAACTGTTTTTT; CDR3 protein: CASSPGRNEKLFF
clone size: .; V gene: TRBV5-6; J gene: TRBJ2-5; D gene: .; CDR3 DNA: TGTGCCAGCAGCTTTAGCAGCGCGTACCAAGAGACCCAGTACTTC; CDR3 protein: CASSFSSAYQETQYF
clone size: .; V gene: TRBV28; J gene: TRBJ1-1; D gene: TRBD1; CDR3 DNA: TGTGCCAGCAGAATACCCCAGGGGGTGGTGTCTGAAGCTTTCTTT; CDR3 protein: CASRIPQGVVSEAFF
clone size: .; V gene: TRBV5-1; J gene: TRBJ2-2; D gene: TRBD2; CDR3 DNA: TGCGCCAGCACTCGGACTAGCGGGGGTCTTAGTTTCACCGGGGAGCTGTTTTTT; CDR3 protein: CASTRTSGGLSFTGELFF
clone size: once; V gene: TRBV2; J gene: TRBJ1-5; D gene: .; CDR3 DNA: TGTGCCAGCAGGAGGGGGGGCACTAGCAATCAGCCCCAGCATTTT; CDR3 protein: CASRRGGTSNQPQHF
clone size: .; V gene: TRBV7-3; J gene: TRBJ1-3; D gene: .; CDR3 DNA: TGTGCCAGCAGCTTATCCTCCCCAGGGAATGGAAACACCATATATTTT; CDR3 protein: CASSLSSPGNGNTIYF
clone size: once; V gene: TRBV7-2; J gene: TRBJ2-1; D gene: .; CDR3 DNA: TGTGCCAGCAACCTGGGGTGGGGCGATGAGCAGTTCTTC; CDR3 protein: CASNLGWGDEQFF
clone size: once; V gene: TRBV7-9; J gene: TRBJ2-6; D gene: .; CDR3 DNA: TGTGCCAGCAGCTTATTCGGCGGGGCCAACGTCCTGACTTTC; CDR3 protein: CASSLFGGANVLTF
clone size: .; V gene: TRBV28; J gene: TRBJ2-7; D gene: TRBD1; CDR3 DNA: TGTGCCAGCAATGAACCCGGGACAGGGGGGTACGAGCAGTACTTC; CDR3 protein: CASNEPGTGGYEQYF
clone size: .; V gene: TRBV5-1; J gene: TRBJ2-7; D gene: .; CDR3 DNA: TGCGCCAGCAGCTTGGGCGGGGATCACGAGCAGTACTTC; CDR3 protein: CASSLGGDHEQYF
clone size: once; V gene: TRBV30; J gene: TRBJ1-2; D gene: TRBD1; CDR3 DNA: TGTGCCTGGAGCAGACAGGGACCTAACTATGGCTACACCTTC; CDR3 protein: CAWSRQGPNYGYTF
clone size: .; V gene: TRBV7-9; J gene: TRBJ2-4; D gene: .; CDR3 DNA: TGTGCCAGCAGCATAGAGGGGAACATTCAGTACTTC; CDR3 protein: CASSIEGNIQYF
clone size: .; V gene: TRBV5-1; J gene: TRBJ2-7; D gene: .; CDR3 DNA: TGCGCCAGCAAAAAGTCAGGGACATACGAGCAGTACTTC; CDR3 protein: CASKKSGTYEQYF